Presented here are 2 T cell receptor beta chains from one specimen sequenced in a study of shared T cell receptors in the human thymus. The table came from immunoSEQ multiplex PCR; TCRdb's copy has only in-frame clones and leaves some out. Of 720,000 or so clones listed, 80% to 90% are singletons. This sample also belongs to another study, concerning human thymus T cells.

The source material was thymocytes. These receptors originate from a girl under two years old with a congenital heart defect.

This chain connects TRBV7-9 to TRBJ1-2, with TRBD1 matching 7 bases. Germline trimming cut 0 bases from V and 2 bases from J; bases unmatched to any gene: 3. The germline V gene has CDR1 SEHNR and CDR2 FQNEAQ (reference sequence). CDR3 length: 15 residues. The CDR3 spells CASSLARQGNYGYTF. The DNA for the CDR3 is TGTGCCAGCAGCTTAGCTCGACAGGGAAACTATGGCTACACCTTC.

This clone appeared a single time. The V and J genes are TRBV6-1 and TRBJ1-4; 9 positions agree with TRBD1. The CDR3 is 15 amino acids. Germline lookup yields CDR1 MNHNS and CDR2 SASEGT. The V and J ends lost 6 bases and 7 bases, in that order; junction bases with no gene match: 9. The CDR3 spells CASRYPGQGSEKLFF. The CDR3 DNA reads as TGTGCCAGCAGGTACCCGGGACAGGGTAGTGAAAAACTGTTTTTT.